One sample yielded the 32 T cell receptor beta chains listed below, sequenced in a study of OX40 agonist ivuxolimab in advanced cancers. Some clones are missing from TCRdb's copy, which holds only in-frame ones; the method was immunoSEQ multiplex PCR. Of 71,000 or so clones in the sample, roughly 86% are singletons; the top ten hold approximately 1.1%. The source material was CD4+ or CD8+ T cells sorted from blood, sampled in a trial of the OX40 agonist ivuxolimab. The receptors here all came from an adult with an advanced solid tumor such as melanoma, head and neck, liver or kidney cancer.

The chain uses TRBV9 and TRBJ2-1; 8 bases fit TRBD2. This CDR3 contains 16 residues. V shed 1 base and J 7 bases; nucleotides not matched to a gene: 10. From germline, CDR1 is SGDLS and CDR2 YYNGEE. DNA for the CDR3: TGTGCCAGCAGCGTAAGTCCACTAGCGGAAGGGAATGAGCAGTTCTTC. Translating it yields CASSVSPLAEGNEQFF.

The chain combines TRBV7-3 with TRBJ1-2, with TRBD1 matching 12 bases. V lost 4 bases and J lost 7; bases outside the gene matches: 13. Germline CDR1 reads SGHTA; CDR2 reads FQGTGA. The CDR3 spans 17 residues. The CDR3, as DNA: TGTGCCAGCAGCTCAAACTCTCCCGGGACAGGGGGCTCTGGCTACACCTTC. It encodes CASSSNSPGTGGSGYTF. Full variable domain (outside the CDR3, taken from reference TRBV7-3 and TRBJ1-2): GAGVSQTPSNKVTEKGKYVELRCDPISGHTALYWYRQSLGQGPEFLIYFQGTGAADDSGLPNDRFFAVRPEGSVSTLKIQRTERGDSAVYLCASSSNSPGTGGSGYTFGSGTRLTVV.

The J gene is TRBJ2-1, the V gene TRBV7-3; 9 bases match TRBD1. V lost 5 bases to trimming and J lost 6 bases; unmatched junction nucleotides: 14. The CDR3 has 17 amino acids. Germline V gene sequence: CDR1 SGHTA, CDR2 FQGTGA. CDR3 amino acids: CASSISPMGQGFNEQFF. The CDR3 nucleotides read TGTGCCAGCAGCATAAGTCCGATGGGACAGGGATTCAATGAGCAGTTCTTC.

The J gene is TRBJ1-5, the V gene TRBV18; TRBD1 might be the D (6 bases). Looked up from germline, CDR1 is KGHSH and CDR2 is LQKENI. The CDR3 is 15 residues long. Trimming pared 0 bases from V and 8 bases from J, leaving 14 bases between. The CDR3 is CASSPPISGVKPQHF. The CDR3 DNA reads as TGTGCCAGCTCACCACCGATTTCAGGGGTTAAGCCCCAGCATTTT.

The CDR3 sequence: CSASRTYEQYF. The CDR3 coding sequence is TGCAGTGCTAGCCGGACCTACGAGCAGTACTTC. This chain joins TRBV20-1 and TRBJ2-7; D call uncertain. Trimming stripped 3 bases from V and 2 bases from J, with 5 bases between. The CDR3 consists of 11 residues. Per the germline V gene, CDR1 is DFQATT and CDR2 is SNEGSKA (reference sequence).

The chain links TRBV7-2 to TRBJ1-4; 9 positions match TRBD1. The CDR3 length is 14 residues. J was trimmed by 7 bases and V by 5 bases; bases with no gene match: 5. The germline gives CDR1 SGHTA, CDR2 FQGNSA. The CDR3 protein is CASSEQGAIEKLFF. In DNA form, the CDR3 reads TGTGCCAGCAGCGAACAGGGGGCGATTGAAAAACTGTTTTTT.

The rearrangement links TRBV9 to TRBJ1-2, with D possibly TRBD1 on 6 matching bases. The CDR3 sequence is 15 residues long. V was cut by 2 bases and J by 0 bases, with 11 bases left in between. Germline CDR1 SGDLS, CDR2 YYNGEE. The CDR3 spells CASSVSGQPNYGYTF. The CDR3 bases are TGTGCCAGCAGCGTGTCCGGACAGCCTAACTATGGCTACACCTTC.

The chain is built from TRBV28 and TRBJ2-2; D is tentatively TRBD1 or TRBD2 (5 bases each). V lost 10 bases and J 1 base, leaving 13 bases between the germline ends. This CDR3 comprises 14 residues. CDR1 and CDR2 (germline): MDHEN, SYDVKM. DNA for the CDR3: TGTGCCACCACGTGGGGGAGGAACACCGGGGAGCTGTTTTTT. Protein: CATTWGRNTGELFF.

This clone has just a few counts. This chain uses TRBV2 with TRBJ2-1; D is unclear. V was trimmed by 7 bases and J by 5 bases, leaving 12 bases between them. Germline CDR1 is SNHLY and CDR2 is FYNNEI. CDR3 length: 13 residues. CDR3 protein: CASIRALHNEQFF. The CDR3 bases are TGTGCCAGCATAAGGGCCCTCCACAATGAGCAGTTCTTC. The full variable domain, with the rest looked up from reference TRBV2 and TRBJ2-1, is EPEVTQTPSHQVTQMGQEVILRCVPISNHLYFYWYRQILGQKVEFLVSFYNNEISEKSEIFDDQFSVERPDGSNFTLKIRSTKLEDSAMYFCASIRALHNEQFFGPGTRLTVL.

J is TRBJ2-7 and V is TRBV11-2, with 7 nucleotides matching TRBD2. The J segment lost 1 base and the V segment lost 2 bases, leaving 8 bases of the junction unmatched. The CDR3 length is 16 residues. Germline assignment: CDR1 SGHAT and CDR2 FQNNGV. The CDR3 bases are TGTGCCAGCAGCTTATGGCGAGCGGGACGGTCCTACGAGCAGTACTTC. Translation: CASSLWRAGRSYEQYF.

The V and J genes are TRBV19 and TRBJ1-2; D is possibly TRBD1 (6 bases). Germline lookup yields CDR1 LNHDA and CDR2 SQIVND (reference sequence). The CDR3 extends over 16 amino acids. The V end was cut by 5 bases, the J end by 0 bases, with 16 bases between. The CDR3 DNA reads as TGTGCCAGTAGTGCCCCGGGGGCGAAGACTAACTATGGCTACACCTTC. Its translation is CASSAPGAKTNYGYTF.

This clone was found a few times. This sequence joins TRBV7-6 and TRBJ2-7; D remains unclear. The germline V gene encodes CDR1 SGHVS and CDR2 FNYEAQ. CDR3 length: 10 residues. Deletions cut 5 bases from V and 6 bases from J, with 5 bases between. The CDR3 DNA reads TGTGCCAGCAGCCAAGCCGAGCAGTACTTC. Protein: CASSQAEQYF.

The chain uses TRBV5-1 and TRBJ2-7; D is possibly TRBD2 (5 bases). V gave up 4 bases and J gave up 6 bases, with 11 bases separating them. Germline CDR1 is SGHRS and CDR2 is YFSETQ. This CDR3 has 12 amino acids. DNA for the CDR3: TGCGCCAGCAGCCTATATGAGGGCGAGCAGTACTTC. It encodes CASSLYEGEQYF.

Details on this clone: Sequence at one end of the junction differs from germline and may be a read error. The chain carries TRBV30 and TRBJ2-7; maybe TRBD2 (6 bases). This CDR3 has 11 residues. Per germline, CDR1 GTSNPN and CDR2 SVGIG (reference sequence). The CDR3, as DNA: TGTGCCGGACCTGAAGGGGTTTGGGGGGACTTC. This codes for CAGPEGVWGDF.

This chain joins TRBV4-1 and TRBJ2-7; D is unresolved. The V end was cut by 1 base, the J end by 3 bases, with 7 bases between. The CDR3 loop spans 13 amino acids. CDR1 is MGHRA, CDR2 YSYEKL, per germline. The CDR3 loop reads CASSQATLYEQYF. In DNA form, the CDR3 reads TGCGCCAGCAGCCAAGCGACGCTCTACGAGCAGTACTTC.

V gene TRBV5-6 combines with J gene TRBJ1-5; no clear D gene. The CDR3 loop spans 15 amino acids. Trimming took off 1 base at V and 3 bases at J, with 11 bases between the two ends. Germline V CDR1 and CDR2: SGHDT, YYEEEE. The CDR3, as DNA: TGTGCCAGCAGCTTGCGGGCCGTTGACAATCAGCCCCAGCATTTT. This gives the protein CASSLRAVDNQPQHF.

Only a few counts were recorded for this clone. The rearrangement links TRBV9 to TRBJ1-1; D ambiguous. Trimming left V 4 bases short and J 1 base short, with 8 bases between. The CDR3 runs to 13 residues. Per germline, CDR1 SGDLS and CDR2 YYNGEE. The CDR3 region has the DNA TGTGCCAGCAGCCCCCGTTCGAACACTGAAGCTTTCTTT. Amino acid sequence: CASSPRSNTEAFF.

The CDR3 sequence: CASSHSGAGGGEQFF. CDR3 DNA: TGTGCCAGCAGCCACTCCGGGGCGGGAGGAGGTGAGCAGTTCTTC. This chain links TRBV28 with TRBJ2-1, with 8 bases matching TRBD2. Germline values: CDR1 MDHEN, CDR2 SYDVKM. The V gene end was trimmed by 6 bases and the J gene end by 9 bases; junction bases not matched to a gene: 13. The CDR3 is 15 amino acids.

The chain combines TRBV29-1 with TRBJ2-2; D gene unclear. Germline-derived CDR1 and CDR2 are SQVTM and ANQGSEA. The CDR3 totals 13 residues. The germline V and J ends were trimmed by 0 bases and 5 bases, with 7 bases remaining between them. In DNA, the CDR3 is TGCAGCGTTGAAGATGGACCTACCGGGGAGCTGTTTTTT. It yields the protein CSVEDGPTGELFF.

The gene calls are TRBV29-1 and TRBJ2-5, with no clear D. Deletions cut 7 bases from V and 5 bases from J, with 8 bases between. Germline loops: CDR1 SQVTM, CDR2 ANQGSEA. This CDR3 has 10 amino acids. Here the CDR3 reads CSASWETQYF. In DNA form, the CDR3 reads TGCAGCGCCTCTTGGGAGACCCAGTACTTC.

The chain has TRBV29-1 and TRBJ2-7; 8 bases are shared with TRBD1. CDR1 is SQVTM and CDR2 is ANQGSEA in the germline V gene. V shed 4 bases and J 2 bases; nucleotides not matched to a gene: 7. This CDR3 is 14 amino acids long. The CDR3 coding sequence is TGCAGCGTTGCCCGACAGGGGACACCCTACGAGCAGTACTTC. It is translated as CSVARQGTPYEQYF.

J is TRBJ2-7 and V is TRBV5-1; D is perhaps TRBD1 (5 bases). The V end lost 0 bases, the J end lost 7 bases, and 14 bases lay between the germline ends. CDR3 length: 14 amino acids. Germline values: CDR1 SGHRS, CDR2 YFSETQ. The DNA for the CDR3 is TGCGCCAGCAGCTTGGAGGGGCCTCTACGGGAGCAGTACTTC. Its translation: CASSLEGPLREQYF.

The chain has TRBV5-1 and TRBJ2-7; D tentatively reads TRBD1 or TRBD2 (6 bases each). The CDR3 runs 14 residues. Germline CDR1 SGHRS, CDR2 YFSETQ. Deletions cut 3 bases from V and 1 base from J, with 11 bases between. This CDR3 is CASSSGASSYEQYF. DNA for the CDR3: TGCGCCAGCAGCTCGGGGGCGAGTTCCTACGAGCAGTACTTC.

This chain joins TRBV5-5 and TRBJ2-1; no reliable D call. This CDR3 region has 15 residues. Germline values: CDR1 SGHKS, CDR2 YYEKEE (reference sequence). V lost 1 base and J 2 bases, leaving 10 bases between the germline ends. The CDR3 coding sequence is TGTGCCAGCAGCTTGAGTGGCAGGCCCTACAATGAGCAGTTCTTC. Translation: CASSLSGRPYNEQFF.

This chain links TRBV4-2 with TRBJ2-5, with TRBD2 matching 10 bases. Looked up from germline, CDR1 is LGHNA and CDR2 is YNFKEQ. The ends lost 0 bases at V and 1 base at J; junction bases unmatched: 2. The CDR3 extends over 16 amino acids. CDR3 bases: TGTGCCAGCAGCCAAGATTGGACTAGCGGCCAAGAGACCCAGTACTTC. Amino acids: CASSQDWTSGQETQYF.

This clone turned up a few times. V gene TRBV28 combines with J gene TRBJ2-6; a possible D gene is TRBD1 (6 bases). V lost 6 bases, J lost 0 bases, and 9 bases lay in between. This CDR3 is built from 15 residues. The germline CDR1 and CDR2 sequences are MDHEN and SYDVKM. The CDR3 bases are TGTGCCAGCAGCCCGGACAGCTCTGGGGCCAACGTCCTGACTTTC. Translation gives CASSPDSSGANVLTF.

V and J are TRBV30 and TRBJ1-1, with D unresolved. V was shortened by 3 bases and J by 2 bases, with 10 bases between the two germline ends. The germline V gene has CDR1 GTSNPN and CDR2 SVGIG (reference sequence). CDR3 length equals 13 residues. CDR3 in amino acids: CAWRPGPNTEAFF. The CDR3 region has the DNA TGTGCCTGGAGGCCCGGGCCAAACACTGAAGCTTTCTTT. Filled out from reference TRBV30 and TRBJ1-1, the complete variable domain reads SQTIHQWPATLVQPVGSPLSLECTVEGTSNPNLYWYRQAAGRGLQLLFYSVGIGQISSEVPQNLSASRPQDRQFILSSKKLLLSDSGFYLCAWRPGPNTEAFFGQGTRLTVV.

The chain recombines TRBV7-2 with TRBJ2-3; 7 bases match TRBD2. Germline trimming cut 2 bases from V and 4 bases from J; bases unmatched to any gene: 9. CDR1 and CDR2 (germline): SGHTA, FQGNSA. This CDR3 contains 16 residues. CDR3 DNA: TGTGCCAGCAGCTTAAAGGGCGGGAGTGGGGCAGATACGCAGTATTTT. Residues: CASSLKGGSGADTQYF.

This chain links TRBV2 with TRBJ1-3; TRBD1 matches at 7 bases. Germline V gene sequence: CDR1 SNHLY, CDR2 FYNNEI. The CDR3 runs 17 residues. V trimming: 2 bases; J trimming: 0 bases; junction bases outside the gene matches: 7. CDR3: CASSESTGQSSGNTIYF. DNA of the CDR3: TGTGCCAGCAGTGAAAGTACGGGACAGAGCTCTGGAAACACCATATATTTT.

V is TRBV6-5 and J is TRBJ2-3, with 15 bases identical to TRBD2. The germline CDR1 and CDR2 sequences are MNHEY and SVGAGI. The CDR3 is made up of 16 amino acids. With V trimmed by 2 bases and J by 3 bases, 0 bases remained unmatched. The CDR3 DNA sequence: TGTGCCAGCAGTTACGGGACTAGCGGGAGGACAGATACGCAGTATTTT. Translated: CASSYGTSGRTDTQYF.

The chain links TRBV7-2 to TRBJ1-2, with TRBD1 matching 7 bases. CDR1 is SGHTA, CDR2 FQGNSA, per germline. J was trimmed by 6 bases and V by 5 bases; bases with no gene match: 9. The CDR3 contains 14 residues. This CDR3 reads CASSPPRQGNGYTF. Written as DNA, the CDR3 is TGTGCCAGCAGCCCCCCTCGACAGGGTAATGGCTACACCTTC.

This rearrangement joins TRBV7-2 to TRBJ1-2, with a weak D call TRBD1 (5 bases). Germline lookup yields CDR1 SGHTA and CDR2 FQGNSA. The CDR3 length is 13 residues. V lost 6 bases and J lost 4, with 12 bases in between. CDR3 amino acids: CASSYPGTYGYTF. CDR3 DNA: TGTGCCAGCAGTTACCCAGGGACCTATGGCTACACCTTC.